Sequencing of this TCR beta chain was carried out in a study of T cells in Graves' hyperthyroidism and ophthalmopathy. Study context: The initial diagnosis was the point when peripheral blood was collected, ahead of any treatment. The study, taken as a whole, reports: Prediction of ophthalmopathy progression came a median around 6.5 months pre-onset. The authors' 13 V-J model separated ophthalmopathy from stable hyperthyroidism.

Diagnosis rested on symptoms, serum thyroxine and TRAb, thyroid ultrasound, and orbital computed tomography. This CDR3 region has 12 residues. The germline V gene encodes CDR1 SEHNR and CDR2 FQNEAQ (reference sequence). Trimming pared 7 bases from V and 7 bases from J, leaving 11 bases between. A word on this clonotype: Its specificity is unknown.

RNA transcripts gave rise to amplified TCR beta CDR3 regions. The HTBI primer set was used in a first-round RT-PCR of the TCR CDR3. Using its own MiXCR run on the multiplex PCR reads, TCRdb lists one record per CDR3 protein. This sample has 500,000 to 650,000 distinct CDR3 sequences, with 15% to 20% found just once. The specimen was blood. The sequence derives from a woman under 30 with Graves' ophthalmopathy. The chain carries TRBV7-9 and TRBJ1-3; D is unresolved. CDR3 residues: CASTLFGNTIYF. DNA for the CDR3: TGTGCCAGCACCCTCTTTGGGAACACCATATATTTT.